The 25 T cell receptor beta chains below all came from one sample that was sequenced in a study of T cells in Graves' hyperthyroidism and ophthalmopathy. Regions amplified from RNA transcripts were the TCR beta CDR3 regions. First-round RT-PCR targeting the TCR CDR3 was performed with the HTBI primer set. MiXCR, run by TCRdb on the multiplex PCR reads, gives a single entry per CDR3 protein. The sample carries hundreds of thousands of distinct CDR3 sequences, roughly a sixth recorded once. Sequenced material: blood. Receptors originate from a woman under 30 with Graves' hyperthyroidism.

This clonotype appeared a few times. The genes are TRBV3-1 and TRBJ1-6; no firm D call. The CDR3 sequence is 14 residues long. V gave up 0 bases and J gave up 11 bases, with 11 bases separating them. Germline CDR1 LGHDT, CDR2 YNNKEL (reference sequence). CDR3 sequence: CASSQESPLAPLHF. CDR3 in DNA: TGTGCCAGCAGCCAAGAGTCGCCGTTGGCACCCCTCCACTTT.

This clonotype was observed a handful of times. This chain links TRBV10-3 with TRBJ1-2; no firm D call. The length of the CDR3 is 12 residues. Trimming took 0 bases from V and 8 from J, leaving 7 bases between them. The germline V gene encodes CDR1 ENHRY and CDR2 SYGVKD. CDR3 loop: CAISESQRGYTF. The CDR3 nucleotides read TGTGCCATCAGTGAGTCACAGCGGGGCTACACCTTC.

In its sample, this clonotype was seen many times. The chain links TRBV10-1 to TRBJ1-6; D unclear. Germline CDR1 WNHNN, CDR2 SYGVQD (reference sequence). Trimming took 1 base from V and 9 from J, leaving 10 bases between them. This CDR3 has 14 residues. In DNA form, the CDR3 reads TGCGCCAGCAGTGAGTTGAAATTTAGTTCACCCCTCCACTTT. Its protein product is CASSELKFSSPLHF.

This clonotype was found a few times. The V call is TRBV9, the J call TRBJ1-6; 9 bases are a match to TRBD1. V was clipped by 4 bases and J by 6 bases; unmatched bases: 2. The CDR3 length is 14 residues. From germline, CDR1 is SGDLS and CDR2 YYNGEE. CDR3 protein: CASSMTGGNSPLHF. CDR3 DNA: TGTGCCAGCAGCATGACAGGGGGTAATTCACCCCTCCACTTT.

The chain combines TRBV27 with TRBJ1-5; D remains unclear. The CDR3 consists of 15 residues. Between the trimmed V and J ends, which lost 5 bases and 2 bases, there was a span of 13 bases. Per germline, CDR1 MNHEY and CDR2 SMNVEV (reference sequence). The DNA for the CDR3 is TGTGCCAGCAGTAAAAGGGAGGACGGCAATCAGCCCCAGCATTTT. As protein: CASSKREDGNQPQHF.

This clonotype occurred a few times. V and J are TRBV18 and TRBJ1-5; 9 bases are shared with TRBD1. CDR3 length: 14 amino acids. J was trimmed by 9 bases and V by 2 bases; bases with no gene match: 5. Per germline, CDR1 KGHSH and CDR2 LQKENI. The CDR3 reads CASSPMTGGRPQHF. The CDR3 region has the DNA TGTGCCAGCTCACCAATGACAGGGGGGCGGCCCCAGCATTTT.

This clonotype was seen repeatedly, ten times or more. The genes are TRBV2 and TRBJ2-2, with D possibly being TRBD2 (5 bases). V shed 8 bases and J shed 2 bases, with 6 bases lying between them. Germline-derived CDR1 and CDR2 are SNHLY and FYNNEI. The CDR3 length is 12 residues. CDR3 in amino acids: CASGSNTGELFF. DNA for the CDR3: TGTGCCAGCGGGAGCAACACCGGGGAGCTGTTTTTT.

V usage is TRBV7-9 and J usage is TRBJ2-5, with D perhaps matching TRBD1 or TRBD2 (5 bases each). The CDR3 is 14 residues long. Germline-derived CDR1 and CDR2 are SEHNR and FQNEAQ (reference sequence). Trimming pared 1 base from V and 5 bases from J, leaving 11 bases between. The CDR3 protein is CASSLEGTHETQYF. CDR3 bases: TGTGCCAGCAGCTTAGAAGGGACCCATGAGACCCAGTACTTC.

This chain joins TRBV5-8 and TRBJ1-2, with D unresolved. V lost 1 base, J lost 7 bases, and 11 bases lay in between. The CDR3 spans 13 residues. The germline V gene encodes CDR1 SGHTS and CDR2 YDEGEE. The CDR3 DNA sequence: TGTGCCAGCAGCTTGTCAAGGGTAACTGGCTACACCTTC. Protein: CASSLSRVTGYTF.

This clonotype was counted a few times. J is TRBJ2-7 and V is TRBV27; 11 bases line up with TRBD2. J gave up 5 bases and V 5 bases, and 8 bases lay outside the gene matches. CDR1 and CDR2 from the germline V gene are MNHEY and SMNVEV (reference sequence). There are 15 residues in the CDR3. CDR3 loop: CASSPLAGVFHEQYF. The CDR3 DNA reads TGTGCCAGCAGTCCACTAGCGGGAGTGTTCCACGAGCAGTACTTC.

This clonotype was seen ten or more times. The chain is built from TRBV2 and TRBJ1-1; weak D call: TRBD1 (6 bases). Trimming cost V 4 bases and J 4 bases, with 22 bases left between them. Per germline, CDR1 SNHLY and CDR2 FYNNEI. The CDR3 has 17 residues. CDR3 in amino acids: CASSVWRDTGRSTEAFF. The DNA for the CDR3 is TGTGCCAGCAGTGTTTGGCGGGACACGGGGAGGTCCACTGAAGCTTTCTTT.

This clonotype was seen more than once but under ten times. V is TRBV12-5 and J is TRBJ1-1, with D perhaps matching TRBD1 (5 bases). Trimming pared 0 bases from V and 10 bases from J, leaving 15 bases between. Germline V gene data show CDR1 as LGHNT and CDR2 as FRNRAP. The CDR3 is made up of 14 amino acids. The CDR3 nucleotides read TGTGCTAGTGGTTTGGTACTGGGGGAGGAAGGAGCTTTCTTT. Protein: CASGLVLGEEGAFF.

CDR3 residues: CASSDLEAMGPGELFF. DNA of the CDR3: TGTGCCAGCAGCGACCTCGAAGCTATGGGACCCGGGGAGCTGTTTTTT. This chain connects TRBV5-6 to TRBJ2-2; D might be TRBD1 or TRBD2, each matching 5 bases. V lost 4 bases to trimming and J lost 6 bases, with 19 bases between them. Germline V gives CDR1 SGHDT, CDR2 YYEEEE. The CDR3 extends over 16 amino acids.

This clonotype was counted ten times or more. This rearrangement joins TRBV11-2 to TRBJ1-2, with D unclear. Trimming took off 2 bases at V and 4 bases at J, with 11 bases between the two ends. The CDR3 runs to 14 residues. Per the germline V gene, CDR1 is SGHAT and CDR2 is FQNNGV. The chain's CDR3 is CASSLYNRGYGYTF. The CDR3 DNA reads as TGTGCCAGCAGCTTATACAACCGGGGCTATGGCTACACCTTC.

J is TRBJ2-5 and V is TRBV4-1; TRBD1 matches 7 bases. J gave up 11 bases and V 3 bases, and 3 bases lay outside the gene matches. This CDR3 comprises 11 residues. Germline CDR1 MGHRA, CDR2 YSYEKL. The CDR3 coding sequence is TGCGCCAGCAGCCAGGACAGGCATCAGTACTTC. Its protein product is CASSQDRHQYF.

This clonotype was counted ten times or more. J is TRBJ1-1 and V is TRBV25-1, with D maybe TRBD1 (5 bases). Germline V gene data show CDR1 as MGHDK and CDR2 as SYGVNS. V lost 3 bases, J lost 0 bases, and 11 bases lay in between. The CDR3 totals 15 residues. The CDR3 nucleotides are TGTGCCAGCAGTGACGAGGGGAAAATGAACACTGAAGCTTTCTTT. This codes for CASSDEGKMNTEAFF.

This clonotype was observed many times. The DNA of the CDR3 is TGTGCCAGCAGCCCGGGACAGGCCCTGGCTGAAGCTTTCTTT. Protein: CASSPGQALAEAFF. V is TRBV11-2 and J is TRBJ1-1; 8 nucleotides agree with TRBD1. Per germline, CDR1 SGHAT and CDR2 FQNNGV. V dropped 5 bases and J dropped 6; count of bases not matched to a gene: 8. The CDR3 spans 14 residues. Combining the CDR3 with reference TRBV11-2 and TRBJ1-1 gives the whole variable domain EAGVAQSPRYKIIEKRQSVAFWCNPISGHATLYWYQQILGQGPKLLIQFQNNGVVDDSQLPKDRFSAERLKGVDSTLKIQPAKLEDSAVYLCASSPGQALAEAFFGQGTRLTVV.

This clonotype was seen only a few times. This chain connects TRBV19 to TRBJ1-1; D uncertain. V was pared by 3 bases and J by 5 bases, with 7 bases between. This CDR3 has 12 amino acids. CDR1 LNHDA and CDR2 SQIVND come from the germline V gene (reference sequence). CDR3 sequence: CASSIHRTEAFF. The CDR3 nucleotides read TGTGCCAGTAGTATCCATCGGACTGAAGCTTTCTTT.

The rearrangement links TRBV4-2 to TRBJ1-2; a possible D gene is TRBD1 (5 bases). Germline lookup yields CDR1 LGHNA and CDR2 YNFKEQ. Deletions cut 4 bases from V and 3 bases from J, with 18 bases between. The CDR3 runs 16 residues. This CDR3 reads CASSRNVGGRDYGYTF. Here the CDR3 DNA reads TGTGCCAGCAGCCGAAATGTTGGGGGGAGAGACTATGGCTACACCTTC.

This clonotype was picked up many times. The chain recombines TRBV6-2 or TRBV6-3 with TRBJ1-2; D ambiguous. This CDR3 comprises 13 residues. Trimming left V 2 bases short and J 3 bases short, with 7 bases between. In germline, CDR1 is MNHEY, CDR2 SVGEGT. CDR3 sequence reads: CASSYEEYYGYTF. CDR3 in DNA: TGTGCCAGCAGTTACGAGGAGTACTATGGCTACACCTTC.

The chain employs TRBV27 and TRBJ1-4, with 8 positions matching TRBD1. Trimming took 7 bases from V and 11 from J; bases not matched to a gene: 15. The CDR3 length is 15 residues. Germline assignment: CDR1 MNHEY and CDR2 SMNVEV (reference sequence). The CDR3 here is CASTYLDRGGGKLFF. In nucleotides, the CDR3 is TGTGCCAGCACCTATCTTGACAGGGGAGGAGGGAAACTGTTTTTT.

This clonotype was found many times. V is TRBV4-1 and J is TRBJ1-1; D gene uncertain. V was pared by 0 bases and J by 0 bases, with 11 bases between. Germline CDR1 reads MGHRA; CDR2 reads YSYEKL. The CDR3 contains 16 residues. CDR3 coding DNA: TGCGCCAGCAGCCAAGAGCGGGTGTCAATGAACACTGAAGCTTTCTTT. Its protein is CASSQERVSMNTEAFF.

The table lists this clonotype with a few counts. This chain links TRBV19 with TRBJ2-7; either TRBD1 or TRBD2 may fit D (5 bases each). Per germline, CDR1 LNHDA and CDR2 SQIVND (reference sequence). V lost 5 bases, J lost 7 bases, and 21 bases lay in between. This CDR3 comprises 15 residues. The CDR3 coding sequence is TGTGCCAGTAGTTCTCGTGCAGGGAGACACTATGAGCAGTACTTC. Its protein is CASSSRAGRHYEQYF.

This clonotype was seen a handful of times. V and J are TRBV5-1 and TRBJ1-2; the D is unclear. Germline V gene data show CDR1 as SGHRS and CDR2 as YFSETQ. V was cut by 0 bases and J by 4 bases, with 10 bases left in between. CDR3 length equals 14 residues. The CDR3 DNA reads as TGCGCCAGCAGCTTGGAAGCCGGGCGCTATGGCTACACCTTC. Translating it yields CASSLEAGRYGYTF.

This clonotype was counted only a few times. This chain links TRBV29-1 with TRBJ1-5; tentative D call: TRBD1 (5 bases). This CDR3 comprises 13 residues. Deletions cut 3 bases from V and 6 bases from J, with 12 bases between. The germline V gene has CDR1 SQVTM and CDR2 ANQGSEA. The chain's CDR3 is CSVDGGIGQPQHF. For the CDR3, the DNA is TGCAGCGTTGATGGGGGGATAGGTCAGCCCCAGCATTTT. Looking up the rest from reference TRBV29-1 and TRBJ1-5 gives the full variable domain: SAVISQKPSRDICQRGTSLTIQCQVDSQVTMMFWYRQQPGQSLTLIATANQGSEATYESGFVIDKFPISRPNLTFSTLTVSNMSPEDSSIYLCSVDGGIGQPQHFGDGTRLSIL.